This entry describes one TCR beta chain. No antigen is known for it. The germline gene is not matched at one end of the junction; a read error may be the cause. This sample stems from a study of blood T cells in healthy people across ages. General study points: With naive T cell percentage, TCR beta diversity showed a strong correlation.

A sample-barcoded 5' primer and a J-beta primer mix were used in a second PCR of roughly 6 to 11 cycles. TCRdb processed the 5' RACE reads anew with MiXCR; each CDR3 protein has one entry. This sample has 800,000 or so distinct CDR3 sequences, with roughly 25% found just once. The CDR3 runs 23 residues. In germline, CDR1 is PRHDT, CDR2 FYEKMQ (reference sequence). These data were also reused for a study on T cells of mothers and their children. That study adds: Sample barcodes and 2-4 random nucleotides were added by the M1S primer of the second PCR. Related and unrelated pairs show TCR recombination output that thymic selection shapes similarly. Overlap measured in related mother-child pairs was slightly, non-significantly higher than in unrelated pairs.

The source material was blood. The rearrangement uses TRBV13 and TRBJ2-1, with 14 bases that match TRBD2. This TCR was sampled from a boy younger than 18 in good health. CDR3 coding DNA: TGTGTCAGCAGCTTAGGGTCCCTCGTGACGGGACTAGCGGGAGCAAGCTCCTACAATGAGCAGTTCTTC. It codes for CVSSLGSLVTGLAGASSYNEQFF.